Shown below are 9 T cell receptor beta chains from a single sample sequenced in a study of technical replicates of blood from a handful of donors. The protocol was immunoSEQ multiplex PCR, while the TCRdb copy is restricted to in-frame clones and leaves out a portion. The repertoire consists of tens of thousands of clones, with about 93% occurring once and the leading ten covering approximately 0.27%. The sequencing sample was made of T cells isolated from PBMCs. All receptors derive from a human donor in good health.

The chain has TRBV4-1 and TRBJ2-1; the D gene is possibly TRBD2 (6 bases). Between the trimmed V and J ends, which lost 0 bases and 8 bases, there was a span of 11 bases. CDR1 MGHRA and CDR2 YSYEKL come from the germline V gene. The CDR3 loop spans 14 amino acids. The CDR3 bases are TGCGCCAGCAGCCAAGAGGCTAGCGACGATGAGCAGTTCTTC. This gives the protein CASSQEASDDEQFF.

The rearrangement uses TRBV7-8 and TRBJ2-7; D is perhaps TRBD1 (6 bases). The CDR3 has 14 residues. The germline V gene encodes CDR1 SGHVS and CDR2 FQNEAQ. The V and J ends lost 5 bases and 2 bases respectively, with 13 bases between them. The CDR3 nucleotides are TGTGCCAGCAGCCCCGGGACATCAACCTACGAGCAGTACTTC. This translates into CASSPGTSTYEQYF.

This rearrangement joins TRBV6-1 to TRBJ2-1, with 8 bases aligning to TRBD2. The ends lost 1 base at V and 7 bases at J; junction bases unmatched: 18. The CDR3 has 19 amino acids. Germline V lookup: CDR1 MNHNS, CDR2 SASEGT. As DNA, the CDR3 is TGTGCCAGCAGTGAAGGAATTAGGGGTCAAGCGGGAGTGCGTAATGAGCAGTTCTTC. As protein: CASSEGIRGQAGVRNEQFF.

The rearrangement joins TRBV11-2 to TRBJ1-2; 7 bases are a match to TRBD1. This CDR3 is 14 amino acids long. Germline CDR1 and CDR2: SGHAT and FQNNGV. With 4 bases clipped from V and 4 bases from J, the junction kept 6 bases outside the gene matches. The CDR3, as DNA: TGTGCCAGCAGCTCAAGGAGGGACAGCTATGGCTACACCTTC. Translating it yields CASSSRRDSYGYTF.

The V and J genes are TRBV2 and TRBJ1-5, with D tentatively TRBD1 (6 bases). The CDR3 has 18 residues. Germline CDR1 SNHLY, CDR2 FYNNEI. V was pared by 3 bases and J by 2 bases, with 20 bases between. CDR3 bases: TGTGCCAGCAGTGATGCCAGGGGAATTTTAACTGGCAATCAGCCCCAGCATTTT. It translates to CASSDARGILTGNQPQHF.

The chain combines TRBV6-1 with TRBJ2-5; the match to TRBD2 covers 10 bases. Trimming took 3 bases from V and 4 from J; bases not matched to a gene: 8. CDR3 length: 16 amino acids. Germline V gene lookup returns CDR1 MNHNS and CDR2 SASEGT. CDR3 sequence: CASSELQRGGGETQYF. CDR3 coding DNA: TGTGCCAGCAGTGAGCTCCAGCGGGGGGGAGGAGAGACCCAGTACTTC.

The chain uses TRBV28 and TRBJ1-1; D remains unclear. V lost 6 bases, J lost 3 bases, and 17 bases lay in between. CDR1 is MDHEN, CDR2 SYDVKM, per germline. The CDR3 spans 15 residues. This CDR3 reads CASSLAGSADTEAFF. CDR3 DNA: TGTGCCAGCAGCCTAGCCGGATCGGCGGACACTGAAGCTTTCTTT.

This chain links TRBV4-2 with TRBJ1-2; TRBD1 matches at 7 bases. V shed 0 bases, J shed 4 bases, and the junction held 2 bases outside the gene matches. Germline lookup yields CDR1 LGHNA and CDR2 YNFKEQ. The CDR3 contains 14 residues. The CDR3 is CASSQDGDSYGYTF. The CDR3 DNA reads TGTGCCAGCAGCCAAGATGGGGACAGCTATGGCTACACCTTC.

The gene calls are TRBV11-2 and TRBJ1-6; the match to TRBD1 covers 7 bases. The germline gives CDR1 SGHAT, CDR2 FQNNGV. The trim removed 0 bases at V and 6 bases at J, leaving 2 bases unmatched. CDR3 length: 15 residues. CDR3 sequence reads: CASSLDGTANSPLHF. The DNA of the CDR3 is TGTGCCAGCAGCTTAGATGGGACAGCTAATTCACCCCTCCACTTT.